Listed below are T cell receptor beta chains from one sample, sequenced in a study of monozygotic twins with inflammatory bowel disease. Each CDR3 protein gets one entry in TCRdb, which reprocessed the 5' RACE reads and gives no DNA. The repertoire shows 88,000 or so distinct CDR3 sequences; the top ten hold around 7%. Material for sequencing was blood. The receptors were gathered from a human donor with ulcerative colitis or Crohn's disease, or a healthy co-twin of an affected twin (not recorded which). CDR3s include the opening cysteine and the closing phenylalanine or tryptophan. Size is stated for part of the rows, as once, few or many counts, or as a class when the clone is expanded.

clone size: .
J gene: TRBJ2-1
V gene: TRBV20-1
CDR3 protein: CSARGRGNYNEQFF

clone size: .
J gene: TRBJ1-6
V gene: TRBV2
CDR3 protein: CASREAGRGSPLHF

clone size: .
J gene: TRBJ2-4
V gene: TRBV5-1
CDR3 protein: CASSPRARGLLAKNIQYF

clone size: .
J gene: TRBJ2-6
V gene: TRBV24-1
CDR3 protein: CATSDRGSGANVLTF

clone size: .
J gene: TRBJ2-3
V gene: TRBV3-1
CDR3 protein: CASSSRGSSDTQYF

clone size: .
J gene: TRBJ1-1
V gene: TRBV6-5
CDR3 protein: CASSYSAYLANTEAFF

clone size: .
J gene: TRBJ1-1
V gene: TRBV20-1
CDR3 protein: CRSIRGNTEAFF

clone size: .
J gene: TRBJ2-2
V gene: TRBV19
CDR3 protein: CASSHSGTGLPGELFF

clone size: .
J gene: TRBJ2-3
V gene: TRBV5-4
CDR3 protein: CASSLADGRTTDTQYF

clone size: .
J gene: TRBJ1-1
V gene: TRBV19
CDR3 protein: CASTKTGAEAFF

clone size: .
J gene: TRBJ1-5
V gene: TRBV20-1
CDR3 protein: CSASSDRDVNQPQHF

clone size: .
J gene: TRBJ2-5
V gene: TRBV5-1
CDR3 protein: CASSSAQGMFSGGETQYF

clone size: .
J gene: TRBJ2-7
V gene: TRBV7-9
CDR3 protein: CASSPGTVLYEQYF

clone size: .
J gene: TRBJ1-1
V gene: TRBV4-2
CDR3 protein: CASSQDVHTEAFF

clone size: .
J gene: TRBJ1-1
V gene: TRBV12-3/TRBV12-4
CDR3 protein: CASRNSFGGIEAFF

clone size: .
J gene: TRBJ2-7
V gene: TRBV3-1
CDR3 protein: CASSPHLEKGYEQYF

clone size: .
J gene: TRBJ1-1
V gene: TRBV12-5
CDR3 protein: CASGLVRGQHTEAFF

clone size: .
J gene: TRBJ2-5
V gene: TRBV4-1
CDR3 protein: CASSQDGGLASQYF

clone size: .
J gene: TRBJ2-1
V gene: TRBV20-1
CDR3 protein: CSATALTDSSYNEQFF

clone size: .
J gene: TRBJ1-6
V gene: TRBV20-1
CDR3 protein: CSARDLDRGADNSPLHF

clone size: .
J gene: TRBJ1-1
V gene: TRBV9
CDR3 protein: CASSPWTGPDTEAFF

clone size: medium-sized
J gene: TRBJ2-1
V gene: TRBV9
CDR3 protein: CASNSGLAALNEQFF

clone size: .
J gene: TRBJ2-7
V gene: TRBV20-1
CDR3 protein: CSAAPVGAEQYF

clone size: .
J gene: TRBJ1-1
V gene: TRBV29-1
CDR3 protein: CSAEGVLYTEAFF

clone size: .
J gene: TRBJ1-2
V gene: TRBV7-8
CDR3 protein: CASSLALPGVGYTF

clone size: .
J gene: TRBJ2-3
V gene: TRBV10-1
CDR3 protein: CASSMTSAVADTQYF

clone size: .
J gene: TRBJ1-4
V gene: TRBV6-5
CDR3 protein: CASSYDRPSEKLFF

clone size: .
J gene: TRBJ2-1
V gene: TRBV7-9
CDR3 protein: CASSSGVGFLNEQFF

clone size: .
J gene: TRBJ2-3
V gene: TRBV7-9
CDR3 protein: CASSLMGHSYTDTQYF

clone size: .
J gene: TRBJ2-1
V gene: TRBV24-1
CDR3 protein: CATSDSPGQAVNNEQFF

clone size: .
J gene: TRBJ1-5
V gene: TRBV2
CDR3 protein: CASSENQGSQPQHF

clone size: .
J gene: TRBJ2-1
V gene: TRBV10-3
CDR3 protein: CAISEYLLAEGEQFF

clone size: .
J gene: TRBJ2-7
V gene: TRBV5-4
CDR3 protein: CASSTGTASSYEQYF

clone size: .
J gene: TRBJ2-7
V gene: TRBV20-1
CDR3 protein: CSAPRNSPYEQYF

clone size: .
J gene: TRBJ2-1
V gene: TRBV7-2
CDR3 protein: CASSPTRLAGGGNEQFF

clone size: .
J gene: TRBJ1-2
V gene: TRBV7-8
CDR3 protein: CASSLAVGAQLYGYTF

clone size: .
J gene: TRBJ2-2
V gene: TRBV7-9
CDR3 protein: CASRAVRANTGELFF

clone size: .
J gene: TRBJ1-1
V gene: TRBV20-1
CDR3 protein: CSAGRSTEAFF

clone size: .
J gene: TRBJ1-1
V gene: TRBV2
CDR3 protein: CASNFYMNTEAFF

clone size: .
J gene: TRBJ2-4
V gene: TRBV11-2
CDR3 protein: CASRRGRLAKNIQYF

clone size: .
J gene: TRBJ2-6
V gene: TRBV6-1
CDR3 protein: CASSERPGAGANVLTF

clone size: .
J gene: TRBJ2-3
V gene: TRBV5-1
CDR3 protein: CASSYRGFTSTDTQYF

clone size: .
J gene: TRBJ1-1
V gene: TRBV20-1
CDR3 protein: CSGYPRQGPSEAFF

clone size: .
J gene: TRBJ2-7
V gene: TRBV5-1
CDR3 protein: CASSPGWEQYF

clone size: .
J gene: TRBJ2-4
V gene: TRBV28
CDR3 protein: CASSYPLAGTLAKNIQYF

clone size: .
J gene: TRBJ1-2
V gene: TRBV7-2
CDR3 protein: CASSLASGIYGYTF

clone size: .
J gene: TRBJ2-3
V gene: TRBV29-1
CDR3 protein: CSVEGHAGGGTDTQYF

clone size: .
J gene: TRBJ1-1
V gene: TRBV12-3/TRBV12-4
CDR3 protein: CASSWTVGTEAFF

clone size: .
J gene: TRBJ2-7
V gene: TRBV3-1
CDR3 protein: CASSQGFAGDREQYF

clone size: .
J gene: TRBJ1-5
V gene: TRBV6-1
CDR3 protein: CASSENPAGGQPQHF

clone size: .
J gene: TRBJ1-2
V gene: TRBV5-4
CDR3 protein: CASSSLGTDRIGYTF